These 30 T cell receptor beta chains were all obtained from the same sample, sequenced in a study of radiotherapy plus CTLA-4 blockade in lung cancer. Sequenced by immunoSEQ multiplex PCR; TCRdb stores in-frame clones only, minus some. There are some 37,000 clones in the sample; 60% to 75% occur only once, and 8.5% to 9% lies in the top ten. Source: peripheral blood, taken from a patient treated with radiotherapy plus ipilimumab. These receptors all stem from a human donor with non-small cell lung cancer who had stable disease on radiotherapy plus ipilimumab.

This clone showed up just a few times. This chain joins TRBV5-4 and TRBJ1-3; possible D gene TRBD1, 5 bases. The germline V and J ends were trimmed by 4 bases and 0 bases, with 11 bases remaining between them. The CDR3 runs 15 residues. CDR1 SGHNT and CDR2 YYREEE come from the germline V gene (reference sequence). The CDR3 coding sequence is TGTGCCAGCAGCCGGGGACTAAGCTCTGGAAACACCATATATTTT. Amino acid sequence: CASSRGLSSGNTIYF.

This clone was seen only a few times. The J gene is TRBJ1-1, the V gene TRBV19, with D hard to call. Germline V gives CDR1 LNHDA, CDR2 SQIVND (reference sequence). The CDR3 runs to 14 residues. V was pared by 3 bases and J by 8 bases, with 16 bases between. The DNA of the CDR3 is TGTGCCAGTAGTATGAGAGTGGACCTCGGAGAAGCTTTCTTT. Translated: CASSMRVDLGEAFF.

The chain links TRBV27 to TRBJ2-5; the match to TRBD1 covers 7 bases. Losses at the gene ends were 4 bases for V and 2 bases for J; bases not matched to a gene: 7. Germline V CDR1 and CDR2: MNHEY, SMNVEV (reference sequence). This CDR3 is 15 amino acids long. The CDR3: CASSWGQSLQETQYF. CDR3 DNA sequence: TGTGCCAGCAGTTGGGGACAGAGCCTACAAGAGACCCAGTACTTC.

The chain recombines TRBV10-1 with TRBJ2-1, with TRBD2 identical over 13 bases. Germline values: CDR1 WNHNN, CDR2 SYGVQD (reference sequence). The V and J ends lost 6 bases and 8 bases, in that order; junction bases with no gene match: 10. This CDR3 comprises 16 residues. CDR3 amino acids: CASSWGLAGSWDEQFF. The DNA of the CDR3 is TGCGCCAGCAGCTGGGGACTAGCGGGGTCCTGGGATGAGCAGTTCTTC.

J is TRBJ2-3 and V is TRBV6-5; a possible D gene is TRBD2 (7 bases). The CDR3 is 14 amino acids. V lost 8 bases and J 3 bases, leaving 15 bases between the germline ends. Germline CDR1 MNHEY, CDR2 SVGAGI. As DNA, the CDR3 is TGTGCCAGCGCGAAGGGGGGGCCGACAGATACGCAGTATTTT. This encodes CASAKGGPTDTQYF.

This chain links TRBV5-1 with TRBJ2-2; 9 positions agree with TRBD1. CDR3 length: 16 amino acids. V trimming: 5 bases; J trimming: 4 bases; junction bases outside the gene matches: 9. Germline V lookup: CDR1 SGHRS, CDR2 YFSETQ. The CDR3, as DNA: TGCGCCAGCAGGTCTCCGGGACAGGGAGGCACCGGGGAGCTGTTTTTT. Residues: CASRSPGQGGTGELFF.

This rearrangement joins TRBV5-8 to TRBJ2-1; no clear D. Germline V CDR1 and CDR2: SGHTS, YDEGEE. This CDR3 is built from 14 residues. The ends were cut back, 0 bases at V and 4 bases at J, with 8 bases in the middle. The DNA of the CDR3 is TGTGCCAGCAGCTTGGGGGCCTTGTACAATGAGCAGTTCTTC. It yields the protein CASSLGALYNEQFF.

The CDR3 spells CASSSFAGTANYGYTF. The CDR3 nucleotides are TGTGCCAGCAGTTCATTTGCCGGGACAGCAAACTATGGCTACACCTTC. V is TRBV27 and J is TRBJ1-2, with 7 bases fitting TRBD1. The CDR3 has 16 residues. CDR1 and CDR2 from the germline V gene are MNHEY and SMNVEV (reference sequence). V lost 4 bases, J lost 2 bases, and 10 bases stayed unmatched.

The gene calls are TRBV30 and TRBJ1-3; D is unclear. CDR1 and CDR2 (germline): GTSNPN, SVGIG (reference sequence). This CDR3 comprises 12 residues. V was cut by 5 bases and J by 0 bases, with 5 bases left in between. The CDR3, as DNA: TGTGCCTGGGCCTCCTCTGGAAACACCATATATTTT. This gives the protein CAWASSGNTIYF.

This chain uses TRBV28 with TRBJ2-5, with 8 bases lining up with TRBD2. The CDR3 covers 15 residues. J was trimmed by 3 bases and V by 3 bases; bases with no gene match: 6. Germline V gives CDR1 MDHEN, CDR2 SYDVKM. CDR3: CASSLLAGGKETQYF. The CDR3 nucleotides read TGTGCCAGCAGTTTGCTCGCGGGGGGAAAAGAGACCCAGTACTTC. Drawing the rest from reference TRBV28 and TRBJ2-5, the complete variable domain is DVKVTQSSRYLVKRTGEKVFLECVQDMDHENMFWYRQDPGLGLRLIYFSYDVKMKEKGDIPEGYSVSREKKERFSLILESASTNQTSMYLCASSLLAGGKETQYFGPGTRLLVL.

CDR3 DNA: TGTGCCAGCACACCCGGGAGTAACAGACATGAGCAGTTCTTC. Translation: CASTPGSNRHEQFF. The chain links TRBV28 to TRBJ2-1; D is possibly TRBD2 (6 bases). Germline assignment: CDR1 MDHEN and CDR2 SYDVKM. The CDR3 covers 14 residues. V lost 7 bases to trimming and J lost 8 bases, with 18 bases between them.

The chain employs TRBV9 and TRBJ2-7; D is ambiguous. V was clipped by 3 bases and J by 5 bases, with 12 bases between them. Per the germline V gene, CDR1 is SGDLS and CDR2 is YYNGEE. This CDR3 contains 13 residues. This CDR3 is CASSAPLVDEQYF. CDR3 in DNA: TGTGCCAGCAGCGCCCCCCTCGTCGACGAGCAGTACTTC. The full variable domain, rest sourced from reference TRBV9 and TRBJ2-7, is DSGVTQTPKHLITATGQRVTLRCSPRSGDLSVYWYQQSLDQGLQFLIQYYNGEERAKGNILERFSAQQFPDLHSELNLSSLELGDSALYFCASSAPLVDEQYFGPGTRLTVT.

This clone was picked up a small number of times. The rearrangement links TRBV2 to TRBJ1-2; no clear D gene. Germline CDR1 is SNHLY and CDR2 is FYNNEI. The CDR3 extends over 12 amino acids. The V and J ends lost 7 bases and 5 bases respectively, with 11 bases between them. The CDR3 loop reads CASMEGIYGYTF. The DNA for the CDR3 is TGTGCCAGCATGGAGGGCATATATGGCTACACCTTC.

The V and J genes are TRBV5-1 and TRBJ2-5, with 16 bases that match TRBD2. The CDR3 sequence is 19 residues long. Germline V gene sequence: CDR1 SGHRS, CDR2 YFSETQ. V was clipped by 0 bases and J by 5 bases; unmatched bases: 10. CDR3 residues: CASSLAPGLAGGPGETQYF. The CDR3 DNA reads as TGCGCCAGCAGCTTGGCCCCGGGACTAGCGGGGGGGCCAGGTGAGACCCAGTACTTC.

This clone showed up just once. CDR3 DNA: TGCGCCAGCAGCTCGTTACTGACCGATACGCAGTATTTT. This gives the protein CASSSLLTDTQYF. This rearrangement joins TRBV5-1 to TRBJ2-3; D is uncertain. There are 13 residues in the CDR3. Germline-derived CDR1 and CDR2 are SGHRS and YFSETQ. Trimming pared 3 bases from V and 6 bases from J, leaving 11 bases between.

The chain joins TRBV13 to TRBJ2-7, with 7 bases that match TRBD2. Germline loops: CDR1 PRHDT, CDR2 FYEKMQ (reference sequence). Trimming removed 0 bases from V and 4 bases from J; junction bases left unmatched: 6. This CDR3 is 15 amino acids long. The CDR3 nucleotides read TGTGCCAGCAGCTTAGGCCGGGGGAGGGGATACGAGCAGTACGTC. As protein: CASSLGRGRGYEQYV.

The chain recombines TRBV4-1 with TRBJ2-1; TRBD2 matches at 10 bases. This CDR3 has 17 residues. Trimming took 0 bases from V and 3 from J; bases not matched to a gene: 5. Germline CDR1 MGHRA, CDR2 YSYEKL. The CDR3 protein is CASSQDTSSGGYNEQFF. The CDR3 region has the DNA TGCGCCAGCAGCCAAGATACTTCTAGCGGGGGCTACAATGAGCAGTTCTTC.

The V and J genes are TRBV5-6 and TRBJ2-2, with a possible D match to TRBD1 (5 bases). CDR1 is SGHDT and CDR2 is YYEEEE in the germline V gene. V was pared by 2 bases and J by 6 bases, with 11 bases between. The CDR3 spans 14 residues. The CDR3 DNA follows: TGTGCCAGCAGCTTCACAGGCAGCTCCGGGGAGCTGTTTTTT. It codes for CASSFTGSSGELFF. The whole variable domain, remainder taken from reference TRBV5-6 and TRBJ2-2, is DAGVTQSPTHLIKTRGQQVTLRCSPKSGHDTVSWYQQALGQGPQFIFQYYEEEERQRGNFPDRFSGHQFPNYSSELNVNALLLGDSALYLCASSFTGSSGELFFGEGSRLTVL.

The V call is TRBV6-1, the J call TRBJ2-7; D unclear. Germline V lookup: CDR1 MNHNS, CDR2 SASEGT. This CDR3 has 12 amino acids. V lost 6 bases, J lost 4 bases, and 10 bases lay in between. CDR3 region: CASRQFVYEQYV. DNA of the CDR3: TGTGCCAGCAGACAGTTTGTGTACGAGCAGTACGTC.

This chain connects TRBV6-1 to TRBJ1-2; D unclear. This CDR3 has 11 residues. Germline loops: CDR1 MNHNS, CDR2 SASEGT. V was trimmed by 8 bases and J by 4 bases, leaving 8 bases between them. CDR3 sequence reads: CASGQSYGYTF. The CDR3 DNA is TGTGCCAGCGGCCAAAGCTATGGCTACACCTTC.

V and J are TRBV25-1 and TRBJ2-5; D is perhaps TRBD1 or TRBD2 (6 bases each). CDR3 length equals 18 residues. Germline V gene lookup returns CDR1 MGHDK and CDR2 SYGVNS. V lost 2 bases and J 5 bases, leaving 24 bases between the germline ends. CDR3 sequence reads: CASSEVNMGGTQGETQYF. The CDR3 DNA reads as TGTGCCAGCAGTGAAGTGAATATGGGGGGCACCCAGGGGGAGACCCAGTACTTC.

The rearrangement joins TRBV5-6 to TRBJ1-3; D may be TRBD1 (5 bases). Trimming took off 4 bases at V and 0 bases at J, with 14 bases between the two ends. Germline CDR1 and CDR2: SGHDT and YYEEEE. The CDR3 loop spans 16 amino acids. The CDR3 loop reads CASSHQGGYSGNTIYF. CDR3 coding DNA: TGTGCCAGCAGCCACCAGGGAGGATACTCTGGAAACACCATATATTTT.

The gene calls are TRBV6-5 and TRBJ2-1; D gene ambiguous. The CDR3 is 15 residues long. V was cut by 2 bases and J by 4 bases, with 12 bases left in between. Per germline, CDR1 MNHEY and CDR2 SVGAGI. In nucleotides, the CDR3 is TGTGCCAGCAGTTACGGTCCCCCGTGGTACAATGAGCAGTTCTTC. Protein product: CASSYGPPWYNEQFF.

This clone turned up a few times. V and J are TRBV10-3 and TRBJ1-1, with a possible D match to TRBD1 (5 bases). In germline, CDR1 is ENHRY, CDR2 SYGVKD. The CDR3 runs 15 residues. The V and J ends lost 3 bases and 1 base respectively, with 12 bases between them. This CDR3 reads CAISDGQGRNTEAFF. DNA for the CDR3: TGTGCCATCAGTGATGGACAAGGGAGGAACACTGAAGCTTTCTTT.

The chain uses TRBV5-1 and TRBJ2-3; D ambiguous. V lost 6 bases, J lost 3 bases, and 11 bases lay in between. Per the germline V gene, CDR1 is SGHRS and CDR2 is YFSETQ. The CDR3 loop spans 13 amino acids. The CDR3 DNA sequence: TGCGCCAGCACCTCCGGCAGTACAGATACGCAGTATTTT. Protein product: CASTSGSTDTQYF.

The chain has TRBV6-1 and TRBJ1-4, with TRBD1 identical over 8 bases. The CDR3 loop spans 19 amino acids. The ends lost 1 base at V and 5 bases at J; junction bases unmatched: 15. Germline CDR1 MNHNS, CDR2 SASEGT. This CDR3 is CASSEESRGLFFGNEKLFF. CDR3 nucleotides: TGTGCCAGCAGTGAAGAGAGCAGGGGGCTCTTTTTCGGGAATGAAAAACTGTTTTTT.

Comments on this clone: The junction departs from the called germline gene at one end, perhaps through a read error. The CDR3 region has the DNA TGTGCCAGCAGGTTCCGACAGGTCCAAGAGGCCCAGTACTTC. Translation: CASRFRQVQEAQYF. The J gene is TRBJ2-5, the V gene TRBV28, with D possibly being TRBD1 (6 bases). The germline gives CDR1 MDHEN, CDR2 SYDVKM. This CDR3 has 14 residues.

The CDR3 region is CASSPRQRQINQPQHF. CDR3 nucleotides: TGTGCCAGCTCACCCCGCCAAAGACAGATTAATCAGCCCCAGCATTTT. The chain uses TRBV18 and TRBJ1-5, with D tentatively TRBD1 (5 bases). The CDR3 consists of 16 residues. V shed 3 bases and J shed 4 bases, with 16 bases lying between them. Germline CDR1 is KGHSH and CDR2 is LQKENI.

The gene calls are TRBV5-1 and TRBJ1-2; 7 nucleotides match TRBD1. The CDR3 length is 14 residues. Losses at the gene ends were 7 bases for V and 3 bases for J; bases not matched to a gene: 9. Germline CDR1 reads SGHRS; CDR2 reads YFSETQ. The DNA of the CDR3 is TGCGCCAGCGCCTCCGACGGGACAGACTATGGCTACACCTTC. Its translation: CASASDGTDYGYTF. The full variable domain, its missing parts supplied by reference TRBV5-1 and TRBJ1-2, is KAGVTQTPRYLIKTRGQQVTLSCSPISGHRSVSWYQQTPGQGLQFLFEYFSETQRNKGNFPGRFSGRQFSNSRSEMNVSTLELGDSALYLCASASDGTDYGYTFGSGTRLTVV.

This rearrangement joins TRBV5-6 to TRBJ1-6; 10 bases are shared with TRBD1. V was clipped by 1 base and J by 14 bases; unmatched bases: 9. Germline CDR1 SGHDT, CDR2 YYEEEE. The CDR3 runs 15 residues. The CDR3: CASSLLGTGDGTLHF. The CDR3 DNA sequence: TGTGCCAGCAGCTTGCTCGGGACAGGGGATGGGACCCTCCACTTT.